The rows below give T cell receptor beta chains drawn from one sample of a study of T cell changes during pregnancy in multiple sclerosis. Clones were sequenced by immunoSEQ multiplex PCR, and TCRdb holds only the in-frame ones, with some missing. There are fewer than 75,000 clones in the sample; 75% to 95% occur only once, and 2.3% lies in the top ten. This sample comprised peripheral blood, obtained in the first trimester of pregnancy. The receptors shown here come from a female donor with multiple sclerosis, enrolled in a pregnancy study. The CDR3 runs from the conserved cysteine through the conserved F or W. D genes are given only for firm matches. Expanded clones are given a class, and other clones once, few, many or no size at all.

CDR3aa | CDR3nt | d_gene | abundance | j_gene | v_gene
CASSYSRVRQPQHF | TGTGCCAGCAGTTATTCCAGGGTTCGTCAGCCCCAGCATTTT | NA | NA | TRBJ1-5 | TRBV28
CSANLVEEQFF | TGCAGTGCTAATCTGGTAGAGGAGCAGTTCTTC | NA | NA | TRBJ2-1 | TRBV20-1
CASSLNRVAGGRETQYF | TGTGCCAGCAGCTTAAATCGAGTGGCAGGGGGTAGGGAGACCCAGTACTTC | TRBD1 | NA | TRBJ2-5 | TRBV7-6
CASSLGNRNRGQETQYF | TGTGCCAGCAGCTTAGGAAACCGAAACAGGGGGCAGGAGACCCAGTACTTC | TRBD1 | NA | TRBJ2-5 | TRBV11-2
CASSPRGGQFF | TGTGCCAGCAGCCCACGGGGTGGGCAGTTCTTC | NA | NA | TRBJ2-1 | TRBV28
CASSLSPSYEQYF | TGTGCCAGCAGCTTGTCACCGAGCTACGAGCAGTACTTC | NA | NA | TRBJ2-7 | TRBV5-6
CASSLLIAGDTGELFF | TGCGCCAGCAGCTTGCTGATAGCGGGGGACACCGGGGAGCTGTTTTTT | TRBD2 | NA | TRBJ2-2 | TRBV5-1
CASSIQGQWTGELFF | TGTGCCAGTAGTATACAGGGTCAGTGGACCGGGGAGCTGTTTTTT | NA | NA | TRBJ2-2 | TRBV19
CASSANGTGNGKQPQHF | TGTGCCAGCAGCGCAAACGGGACAGGGAACGGAAAGCAGCCCCAGCATTTT | NA | NA | TRBJ1-5 | TRBV21-1
CASSEEGAKDTQYF | TGTGCCAGCAGTGAAGAAGGGGCGAAGGATACGCAGTATTTT | NA | NA | TRBJ2-3 | TRBV2
CASSPGGARDTQYF | TGCGCCAGCAGCCCGGGGGGGGCCAGAGATACGCAGTATTTT | TRBD2 | NA | TRBJ2-3 | TRBV4-1
CASSRRQGKRNEQFF | TGTGCCAGCTCACGACGACAGGGGAAAAGGAATGAGCAGTTCTTC | TRBD1 | NA | TRBJ2-1 | TRBV18
CASSSGLPNTEAFF | TGTGCCAGCAGCTCGGGACTCCCTAACACTGAAGCTTTCTTT | NA | NA | TRBJ1-1 | TRBV7-6
CASSLTANTEAFF | TGCGCCAGCAGTCTCACAGCGAACACTGAAGCTTTCTTT | NA | NA | TRBJ1-1 | TRBV5-1
CAWSADRGYLSNQPQHF | TGTGCCTGGAGTGCCGACAGGGGTTACTTGAGCAATCAGCCCCAGCATTTT | TRBD1 | NA | TRBJ1-5 | TRBV30
CASSVGAGASPYEQYF | TGTGCCAGCAGCGTAGGGGCAGGCGCGTCCCCCTACGAGCAGTACTTC | NA | NA | TRBJ2-7 | TRBV9
CASSNTGGMIGEQYF | TGTGCCAGCAGTAATACAGGGGGGATGATCGGGGAGCAGTACTTC | TRBD1 | NA | TRBJ2-7 | TRBV27
CASRSRDTIGGELFF | TGTGCCAGCAGGAGCCGGGACACCATCGGCGGGGAGCTGTTTTTT | NA | once | TRBJ2-2 | TRBV2
CASSVVPSGRTDTQYF | TGTGCCAGCAGCGTAGTGCCTAGCGGCCGCACAGATACGCAGTATTTT | TRBD2 | NA | TRBJ2-3 | TRBV9
CASGGYGEANTGELFF | TGTGCCAGCGGAGGGTACGGTGAGGCGAACACCGGGGAGCTGTTTTTT | NA | few | TRBJ2-2 | TRBV7-9
CASSESLLSNQPQHF | TGTGCCAGCAGTGAGTCCCTACTAAGCAATCAGCCCCAGCATTTT | NA | few | TRBJ1-5 | TRBV2
CASSLERGNTGELFF | TGTGCCAGCAGCTTAGAGCGGGGTAACACCGGGGAGCTGTTTTTT | NA | NA | TRBJ2-2 | TRBV11-2
CASSSRTGWNTEAFF | TGTGCCAGCAGCAGCAGGACAGGATGGAACACTGAAGCTTTCTTT | TRBD1 | NA | TRBJ1-1 | TRBV13
CASQTRRERSTEAFF | TGTGCCAGCCAGACGAGGCGGGAAAGGAGCACTGAAGCTTTCTTT | NA | NA | TRBJ1-1 | TRBV27
CARSRGDFYHFNYGYTF | TGTGCCCGAAGCCGCGGAGACTTCTACCACTTTAACTATGGCTACACCTTC | NA | NA | TRBJ1-2 | TRBV19
CASSLAGKSGYTF | TGCGCCAGCAGCTTAGCAGGGAAGAGTGGCTACACCTTC | NA | NA | TRBJ1-2 | TRBV5-1
CASSRRQYSNEKLFF | TGTGCCAGTAGCCGCAGACAGTATTCTAATGAAAAACTGTTTTTT | NA | NA | TRBJ1-4 | TRBV19
CASSIGGRETQYF | TGTGCCAGTAGTATTGGCGGGAGAGAGACCCAGTACTTC | TRBD2 | NA | TRBJ2-5 | TRBV19
CASSRWAMNTEAFF | TGTGCCAGCAGCCGATGGGCCATGAACACTGAAGCTTTCTTT | NA | once | TRBJ1-1 | TRBV5-8
CSASGQLLHF | TGCAGTGCTAGTGGACAGCTCCTCCACTTT | NA | NA | TRBJ1-6 | TRBV20-1
CASSGPTGTNTGELFF | TGTGCCAGCAGTGGCCCAACAGGGACGAACACCGGGGAGCTGTTTTTT | NA | NA | TRBJ2-2 | TRBV6-1
CASSSRQGSDTGELFF | TGTGCCAGTAGTTCAAGACAGGGGAGTGACACCGGGGAGCTGTTTTTT | TRBD1 | NA | TRBJ2-2 | TRBV19
CASSPPGGFSRETQYF | TGTGCCAGCTCACCACCGGGGGGATTTTCCAGAGAGACCCAGTACTTC | NA | NA | TRBJ2-5 | TRBV18
CASSEAGTGVWDTGELFF | TGTGCCAGCAGTGAAGCTGGGACAGGGGTATGGGACACCGGGGAGCTGTTTTTT | TRBD1 | NA | TRBJ2-2 | TRBV2
CASSSDGRGRDTGELFF | TGCGCCAGCAGCTCTGATGGCAGGGGGCGCGACACCGGGGAGCTGTTTTTT | TRBD1 | NA | TRBJ2-2 | TRBV5-1
CAAAGAGRTFYGYTF | TGTGCCGCCGCTGGGGCAGGGAGGACCTTCTATGGCTACACCTTC | NA | NA | TRBJ1-2 | TRBV2
CASKGVNTEAFF | TGTGCCAGTAAGGGGGTGAACACTGAAGCTTTCTTT | NA | NA | TRBJ1-1 | TRBV19
CASSEDPQGPWEAFF | TGTGCCAGCAGTGAAGACCCGCAGGGGCCCTGGGAAGCTTTCTTT | NA | NA | TRBJ1-1 | TRBV6-1
CASSPLEAYEQYF | TGTGCCAGCTCACCCCTGGAGGCCTACGAGCAGTACTTC | NA | NA | TRBJ2-7 | TRBV18
CASSRVGTGGLRNEKLFF | TGTGCCAGCTCCCGGGTAGGGACAGGGGGCTTGAGGAATGAAAAACTGTTTTTT | TRBD1 | NA | TRBJ1-4 | TRBV19
CAWAWTGTNYGYTF | TGTGCCTGGGCCTGGACAGGTACTAACTATGGCTACACCTTC | TRBD1 | NA | TRBJ1-2 | TRBV30
CASSRDRVNTEAFF | TGTGCCAGCAGTCGGGACAGGGTGAACACTGAAGCTTTCTTT | TRBD1 | NA | TRBJ1-1 | TRBV6-5
CASSDGPPGNQPQHF | TGTGCCAGCAGTGATGGCCCCCCCGGGAATCAGCCCCAGCATTTT | NA | once | TRBJ1-5 | TRBV6-1
CASSTLAETSYEQYF | TGTGCCAGTAGTACCCTAGCGGAAACCTCCTACGAGCAGTACTTC | TRBD2 | NA | TRBJ2-7 | TRBV19
CASSPRTAGDGYTF | TGTGCCAGCAGCCCCAGGACAGCCGGGGATGGCTACACCTTC | NA | NA | TRBJ1-2 | TRBV21-1
CASRRTGTHEQYF | TGTGCCAGCAGGAGGACAGGGACCCACGAGCAGTACTTC | TRBD1 | NA | TRBJ2-7 | TRBV25-1
CASSHGGGFNTEAFF | TGCGCCAGCAGCCACGGAGGGGGCTTTAACACTGAAGCTTTCTTT | TRBD1 | once | TRBJ1-1 | TRBV4-1
CSVIYRGKNTEAFF | TGCAGCGTCATATACAGGGGAAAGAACACTGAAGCTTTCTTT | TRBD1 | NA | TRBJ1-1 | TRBV29-1
CASSLAGLEAFF | TGTGCCAGCAGCTTAGCGGGACTTGAAGCTTTCTTT | NA | once | TRBJ1-1 | TRBV7-9
CASSLVDGSGLAGERDNEQFF | TGCGCCAGCAGCTTGGTTGACGGGTCCGGTTTAGCGGGAGAGCGCGACAATGAGCAGTTCTTC | TRBD2 | NA | TRBJ2-1 | TRBV5-1
CASSELTRMNTEAFF | TGTGCCAGCAGTGAGTTGACACGGATGAACACTGAAGCTTTCTTT | NA | NA | TRBJ1-1 | TRBV6-1
CASSDQGQGANVLTF | TGTGCCAGCAGTGATCAGGGGCAGGGGGCCAACGTCCTGACTTTC | NA | once | TRBJ2-6 | TRBV2
CASKTGGPTYEQYF | TGTGCCAGCAAGACGGGAGGGCCTACATACGAGCAGTACTTC | TRBD2 | once | TRBJ2-7 | TRBV2
CASIGQPNYGYTF | TGTGCCAGTATCGGACAGCCTAACTATGGCTACACCTTC | NA | NA | TRBJ1-2 | TRBV19
CASSPSSAYEQYF | TGCGCCAGCAGCCCGTCGTCGGCCTACGAGCAGTACTTC | NA | NA | TRBJ2-7 | TRBV4-1
CSVGRRVLQGTEAFF | TGCAGCGTTGGAAGGCGGGTCCTACAGGGCACTGAAGCTTTCTTT | NA | NA | TRBJ1-1 | TRBV29-1
CAWSVGSSNQPQHF | TGTGCCTGGAGTGTAGGGAGTAGCAATCAGCCCCAGCATTTT | NA | NA | TRBJ1-5 | TRBV30
CAISEGGASSYYEQYF | TGTGCCATCAGTGAAGGTGGGGCCTCCTCGTACTACGAGCAGTACTTC | NA | NA | TRBJ2-7 | TRBV10-3
CASSAQGVRDQPQHF | TGTGCCAGCAGTGCGCAGGGGGTCAGGGATCAGCCCCAGCATTTT | TRBD1 | NA | TRBJ1-5 | TRBV2